The 23 T cell receptor beta chains presented below share a single source sample, sequenced in a study of blood T cell repertoires in COVID-19. Repertoires were generated with immunoSEQ multiplex PCR, while TCRdb's copy carries only in-frame clones and drops some. The sample shows 450,000 or so clones, around 90% of them seen only once. The sequenced sample consisted of peripheral blood. Every receptor here comes from a man aged 18 to 29 with COVID-19, enrolled during active disease.

A word on this clone: The same CDR3 also results from other DNA sequences found in this sample. The chain couples TRBV19 to TRBJ1-5; D not certain. The CDR3 consists of 14 residues. Between the trimmed V and J ends, which lost 1 base and 1 base, there was a span of 5 bases. The germline V gene has CDR1 LNHDA and CDR2 SQIVND (reference sequence). The CDR3 nucleotides read TGTGCCAGTAGTATAGGCCAGAGCAATCAGCCCCAGCATTTT. Amino acids: CASSIGQSNQPQHF.

The J gene is TRBJ1-5, the V gene TRBV6-2 or TRBV6-3; 7 nucleotides match TRBD1. Germline CDR1 MNHEY, CDR2 SVGEGT. After removal of 4 bases from V and 4 bases from J, the junction contained 13 bases not matched to a gene. The CDR3 loop spans 17 amino acids. The CDR3 sequence is CASSWGNRGIGNQPQHF. CDR3 bases: TGTGCCAGCAGTTGGGGGAACAGGGGTATAGGTAATCAGCCCCAGCATTTT.

The chain joins TRBV5-1 to TRBJ2-7, with D perhaps matching TRBD2 (10 bases). This CDR3 contains 17 residues. The V end was cut by 0 bases, the J end by 3 bases, with 19 bases between. Looked up from germline, CDR1 is SGHRS and CDR2 is YFSETQ. The CDR3 nucleotides are TGCGCCAGCAGCTTGGACAGGGGGCCTAGCGGGGGCTACGAGCAGTACTTC. The encoded protein is CASSLDRGPSGGYEQYF.

DNA for the CDR3: TGTGCCAGCAGCTCGGGTCAAAACGGAGGACACACTGAAGCTTTCTTT. Translating it yields CASSSGQNGGHTEAFF. The chain links TRBV27 to TRBJ1-1; D not certain. The CDR3 is 16 residues long. Per the germline V gene, CDR1 is MNHEY and CDR2 is SMNVEV (reference sequence). V was shortened by 6 bases and J by 3 bases, with 20 bases between the two germline ends.

This clone has just one count. This chain connects TRBV9 to TRBJ2-7; D gene ambiguous. Trimming left V 2 bases short and J 5 bases short, with 8 bases between. The CDR3 is 12 amino acids. Germline CDR1 and CDR2: SGDLS and YYNGEE. The CDR3 coding sequence is TGTGCCAGCAGCGTTAGCCTGGACGAGCAGTACTTC. It yields the protein CASSVSLDEQYF.

The chain is built from TRBV6-4 and TRBJ2-1; 8 nucleotides agree with TRBD1. There are 16 residues in the CDR3. Germline CDR1 reads MRHNA; CDR2 reads SNTAGT. The V and J ends lost 4 bases and 8 bases, in that order; junction bases with no gene match: 13. The CDR3 loop is CASSAHRGAGGDEQFF. CDR3 DNA: TGTGCCAGCAGTGCCCACAGGGGGGCCGGTGGGGATGAGCAGTTCTTC.

The V gene is TRBV29-1, the J gene TRBJ2-2; tentatively, D is TRBD1 (5 bases). CDR1 SQVTM and CDR2 ANQGSEA come from the germline V gene. The CDR3 contains 11 residues. Trimming cost V 3 bases and J 8 bases, with 7 bases left between them. The CDR3 nucleotides read TGCAGCGTTGACAGGGATGGGGAGCTGTTTTTT. This codes for CSVDRDGELFF.

The rearrangement joins TRBV28 to TRBJ1-5; D unresolved. Per germline, CDR1 MDHEN and CDR2 SYDVKM. The CDR3 sequence is 15 residues long. The V end lost 4 bases, the J end lost 1 base, and 11 bases lay between the germline ends. The CDR3, as DNA: TGTGCCAGCAGTTCCCTCTTCGGGAGCAATCAGCCCCAGCATTTT. Translated, it gives CASSSLFGSNQPQHF.

V is TRBV7-9 and J is TRBJ1-3, with D possibly being TRBD1 (6 bases). The ends were cut back, 8 bases at V and 3 bases at J, with 8 bases in the middle. CDR3 length: 12 residues. CDR1 and CDR2 (germline): SEHNR, FQNEAQ (reference sequence). CDR3 nucleotide sequence: TGTGCCAGCCTACAGGGTGGAAACACCATATATTTT. It specifies CASLQGGNTIYF.

This sequence joins TRBV18 and TRBJ2-4; the match to TRBD1 covers 8 bases. Germline values: CDR1 KGHSH, CDR2 LQKENI. Trimming removed 4 bases from V and 0 bases from J; junction bases left unmatched: 5. CDR3 length: 16 amino acids. The CDR3, as DNA: TGTGCCAGCTCACAGGGACAGGACCTAGCCAAAAACATTCAGTACTTC. Protein: CASSQGQDLAKNIQYF. The full variable domain, rest sourced from reference TRBV18 and TRBJ2-4, is NAGVMQNPRHLVRRRGQEARLRCSPMKGHSHVYWYRQLPEEGLKFMVYLQKENIIDESGMPKERFSAEFPKEGPSILRIQQVVRGDSAAYFCASSQGQDLAKNIQYFGAGTRLSVL.

The genes are TRBV2 and TRBJ2-7; 9 bases are a match to TRBD2. Germline V gives CDR1 SNHLY, CDR2 FYNNEI. The CDR3 length is 17 residues. Germline trimming cut 2 bases from V and 4 bases from J; bases unmatched to any gene: 12. CDR3 sequence reads: CASSEPTFPSGEYEQYF. The CDR3, as DNA: TGTGCCAGCAGTGAACCCACCTTCCCTAGCGGGGAATACGAGCAGTACTTC.

The rearrangement uses TRBV27 and TRBJ2-1; the match to TRBD2 covers 14 bases. This CDR3 is 15 amino acids long. Germline CDR1 is MNHEY and CDR2 is SMNVEV (reference sequence). Trimming at V came to 5 bases and at J to 10 bases, leaving 7 bases not matched to a gene. The CDR3 is CASSPSGTSGREQFF. Here the CDR3 DNA reads TGTGCCAGCAGTCCATCCGGGACTAGCGGGAGAGAGCAGTTCTTC.

This chain uses TRBV11-3 with TRBJ2-1; D gene unclear. The V end was cut by 5 bases, the J end by 4 bases, with 12 bases between. The CDR3 has 14 amino acids. Per the germline V gene, CDR1 is SGHNT and CDR2 is YENEEA. CDR3 in amino acids: CASSGPASYNEQFF. The DNA for the CDR3 is TGTGCCAGCAGCGGTCCAGCGAGTTACAATGAGCAGTTCTTC.

This chain uses TRBV5-1 with TRBJ2-3; 8 nucleotides agree with TRBD2. CDR1 SGHRS and CDR2 YFSETQ come from the germline V gene. The trim removed 1 base at V and 4 bases at J, leaving 11 bases unmatched. CDR3 length: 17 residues. CDR3 amino acids: CASSLFSASGGSDTQYF. The CDR3, as DNA: TGCGCCAGCAGCTTGTTTTCGGCCAGCGGGGGCTCAGATACGCAGTATTTT.

CDR3: CASSLGSRTTTGYEQYF. The CDR3, as DNA: TGTGCCAGCAGCTTAGGCTCCCGGACTACCACCGGATACGAGCAGTACTTC. The chain couples TRBV7-9 to TRBJ2-7; D is perhaps TRBD2 (6 bases). V lost 1 base, J lost 4 bases, and 20 bases lay in between. This CDR3 has 17 amino acids. Germline V gives CDR1 SEHNR, CDR2 FQNEAQ (reference sequence).

The chain employs TRBV4-2 and TRBJ2-2; 10 positions agree with TRBD2. Looked up from germline, CDR1 is LGHNA and CDR2 is YNFKEQ. This CDR3 contains 17 residues. J lost 7 bases, V lost 0 bases, and 8 bases had no gene match. This chain's CDR3 is CASSQDRAGGRNGELFF. The CDR3 DNA sequence: TGTGCCAGCAGCCAAGATAGAGCGGGGGGGCGTAACGGGGAGCTGTTTTTT.

The chain recombines TRBV6-2 or TRBV6-3 with TRBJ2-3; 11 nucleotides agree with TRBD2. The ends lost 0 bases at V and 6 bases at J; junction bases unmatched: 5. Germline CDR1 is MNHEY and CDR2 is SVGEGT. This CDR3 spans 16 amino acids. The CDR3 here is CASSYSLAGGQDTQYF. The CDR3 region has the DNA TGTGCCAGCAGTTACTCGCTAGCGGGGGGACAGGATACGCAGTATTTT.

The chain carries TRBV5-1 and TRBJ1-3, with no clear D. The length of the CDR3 is 13 residues. CDR1 is SGHRS and CDR2 is YFSETQ in the germline V gene. The ends were cut back, 1 base at V and 8 bases at J, with 10 bases in the middle. CDR3 protein: CASSLLSEDTIYF. CDR3 DNA: TGCGCCAGCAGCTTGCTCAGTGAGGACACCATATATTTT.

The chain joins TRBV7-9 to TRBJ1-1; TRBD1 matches 7 bases. This CDR3 spans 13 amino acids. Germline-derived CDR1 and CDR2 are SEHNR and FQNEAQ (reference sequence). V trimming: 2 bases; J trimming: 5 bases; junction bases outside the gene matches: 2. The CDR3 nucleotides read TGTGCCAGCAGCTTACAGGGGGTTACTGAAGCTTTCTTT. Protein product: CASSLQGVTEAFF.

The chain carries TRBV5-4 and TRBJ2-7; 13 bases are a match to TRBD2. The trim removed 4 bases at V and 0 bases at J, leaving 4 bases unmatched. Germline CDR1 is SGHNT and CDR2 is YYREEE (reference sequence). The CDR3 has 16 residues. The CDR3 loop reads CASSDRLAGGSYEQYF. Written as DNA, the CDR3 is TGTGCCAGCAGCGACCGACTAGCGGGAGGCTCCTACGAGCAGTACTTC.

The V and J genes are TRBV2 and TRBJ1-2; tentatively, D is TRBD1 (6 bases). V lost 6 bases and J 5 bases, leaving 19 bases between the germline ends. The CDR3 is 15 residues long. Germline V gene data show CDR1 as SNHLY and CDR2 as FYNNEI. CDR3 DNA: TGTGCCAGCAGGGAGGAGGACAGCGAACAATATGGCTACACCTTC. It is translated as CASREEDSEQYGYTF.

This sequence joins TRBV6-5 and TRBJ2-7, with TRBD1 identical over 9 bases. The CDR3 extends over 15 amino acids. Germline CDR1 MNHEY, CDR2 SVGAGI. With V trimmed by 6 bases and J by 2 bases, 8 bases remained unmatched. CDR3 sequence (DNA): TGTGCCAGCAGCCGCGGACAGGGGAGTCCCTACGAGCAGTACTTC. This encodes CASSRGQGSPYEQYF.

CDR3 region: CASSGTAQETQYF. DNA of the CDR3: TGTGCCAGCAGCGGGACAGCCCAAGAGACCCAGTACTTC. This sequence joins TRBV25-1 and TRBJ2-5; 7 positions agree with TRBD1. V was pared by 6 bases and J by 1 base, with 2 bases of the junction left unmatched. Germline V gene data show CDR1 as MGHDK and CDR2 as SYGVNS. This CDR3 spans 13 amino acids. Full variable domain (remainder filled in from reference TRBV25-1 and TRBJ2-5): EADIYQTPRYLVIGTGKKITLECSQTMGHDKMYWYQQDPGMELHLIHYSYGVNSTEKGDLSSESTVSRIRTEHFPLTLESARPSHTSQYLCASSGTAQETQYFGPGTRLLVL.